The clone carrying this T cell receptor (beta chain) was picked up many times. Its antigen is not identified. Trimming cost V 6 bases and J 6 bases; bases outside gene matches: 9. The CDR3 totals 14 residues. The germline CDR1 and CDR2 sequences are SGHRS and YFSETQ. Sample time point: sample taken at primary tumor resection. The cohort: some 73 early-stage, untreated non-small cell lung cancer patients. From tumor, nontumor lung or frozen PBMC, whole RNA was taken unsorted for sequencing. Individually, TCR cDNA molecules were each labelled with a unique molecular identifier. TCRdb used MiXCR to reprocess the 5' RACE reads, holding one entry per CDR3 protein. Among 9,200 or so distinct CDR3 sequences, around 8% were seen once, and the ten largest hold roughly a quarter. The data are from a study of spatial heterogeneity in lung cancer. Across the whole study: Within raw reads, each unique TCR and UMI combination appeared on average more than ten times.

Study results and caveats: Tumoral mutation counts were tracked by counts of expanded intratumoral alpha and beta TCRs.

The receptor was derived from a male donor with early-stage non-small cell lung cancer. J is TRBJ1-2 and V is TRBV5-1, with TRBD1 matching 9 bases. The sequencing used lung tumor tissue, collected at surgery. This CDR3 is CASMKTGGADGYTF. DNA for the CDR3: TGCGCCAGCATGAAAACAGGGGGCGCCGATGGCTACACCTTC.